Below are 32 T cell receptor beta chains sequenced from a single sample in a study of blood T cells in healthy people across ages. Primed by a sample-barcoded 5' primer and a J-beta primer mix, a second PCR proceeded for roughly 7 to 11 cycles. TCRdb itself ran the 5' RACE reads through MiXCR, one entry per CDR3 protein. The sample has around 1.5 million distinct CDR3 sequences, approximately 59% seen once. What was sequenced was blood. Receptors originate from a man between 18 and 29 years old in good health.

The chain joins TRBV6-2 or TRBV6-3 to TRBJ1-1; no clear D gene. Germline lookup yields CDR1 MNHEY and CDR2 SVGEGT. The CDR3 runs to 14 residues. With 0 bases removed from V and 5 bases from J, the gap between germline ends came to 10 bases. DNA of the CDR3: TGTGCCAGCAGTTACTCGTCCCATGCGACTGAAGCTTTCTTT. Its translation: CASSYSSHATEAFF.

CDR3 protein: CASIPNFLRGQGSYEQYF. The CDR3 DNA reads TGTGCCAGCATCCCAAATTTCCTCAGGGGGCAAGGGTCCTACGAGCAGTACTTC. The chain carries TRBV6-1 and TRBJ2-7; 8 bases are a match to TRBD1. Losses at the gene ends were 7 bases for V and 1 base for J; bases not matched to a gene: 18. Germline CDR1 is MNHNS and CDR2 is SASEGT. The CDR3 length is 18 residues.

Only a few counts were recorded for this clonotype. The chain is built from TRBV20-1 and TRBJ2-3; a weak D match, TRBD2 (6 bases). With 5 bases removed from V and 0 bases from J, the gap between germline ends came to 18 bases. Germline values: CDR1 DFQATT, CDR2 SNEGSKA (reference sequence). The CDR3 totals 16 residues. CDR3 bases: TGCAGTGCTCCTAGCGTCCTAGCGAGAAGCACAGATACGCAGTATTTT. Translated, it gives CSAPSVLARSTDTQYF.

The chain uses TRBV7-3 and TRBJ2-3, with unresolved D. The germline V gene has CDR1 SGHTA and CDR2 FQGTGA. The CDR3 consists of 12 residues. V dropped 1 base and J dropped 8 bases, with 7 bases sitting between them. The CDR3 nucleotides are TGTGCCAGCAGCTTAAATCAATTTACGCAGTATTTT. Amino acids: CASSLNQFTQYF. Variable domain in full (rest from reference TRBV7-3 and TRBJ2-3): GAGVSQTPSNKVTEKGKYVELRCDPISGHTALYWYRQSLGQGPEFLIYFQGTGAADDSGLPNDRFFAVRPEGSVSTLKIQRTERGDSAVYLCASSLNQFTQYFGPGTRLTVL.

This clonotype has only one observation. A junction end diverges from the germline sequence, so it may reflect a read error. For the CDR3, the DNA is TGCGCCAGCAGCCAATCCCCGCGTAATGAGCAGTTCTTC. This translates into CASSQSPRNEQFF. The V gene is TRBV7-6, the J gene TRBJ2-1; D uncertain. This CDR3 has 13 residues. Per the germline V gene, CDR1 is SGHVS and CDR2 is FNYEAQ.

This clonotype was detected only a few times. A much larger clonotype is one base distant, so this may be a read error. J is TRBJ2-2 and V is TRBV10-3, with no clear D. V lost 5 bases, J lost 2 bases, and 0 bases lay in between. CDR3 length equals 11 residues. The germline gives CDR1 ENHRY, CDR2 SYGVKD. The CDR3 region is CAISNTGELFF. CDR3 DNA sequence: TGTGCCATCAGTAACACCGGGGAGCTGTTTTTT.

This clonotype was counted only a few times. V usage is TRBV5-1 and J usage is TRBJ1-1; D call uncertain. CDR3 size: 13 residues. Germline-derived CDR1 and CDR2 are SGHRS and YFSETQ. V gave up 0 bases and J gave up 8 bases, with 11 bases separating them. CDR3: CASSLARSMEAFF. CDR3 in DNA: TGCGCCAGCAGCTTGGCTCGGAGTATGGAAGCTTTCTTT.

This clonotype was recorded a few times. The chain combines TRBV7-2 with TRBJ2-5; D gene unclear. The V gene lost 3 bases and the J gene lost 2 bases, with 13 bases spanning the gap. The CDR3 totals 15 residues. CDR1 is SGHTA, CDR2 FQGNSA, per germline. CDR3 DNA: TGTGCCAGCAGCTTTGGGTCCCGAGGTCAAGAGACCCAGTACTTC. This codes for CASSFGSRGQETQYF. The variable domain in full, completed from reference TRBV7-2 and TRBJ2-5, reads GAGVSQSPSNKVTEKGKDVELRCDPISGHTALYWYRQSLGQGLEFLIYFQGNSAPDKSGLPSDRFSAERTGGSVSTLTIQRTQQEDSAVYLCASSFGSRGQETQYFGPGTRLLVL.

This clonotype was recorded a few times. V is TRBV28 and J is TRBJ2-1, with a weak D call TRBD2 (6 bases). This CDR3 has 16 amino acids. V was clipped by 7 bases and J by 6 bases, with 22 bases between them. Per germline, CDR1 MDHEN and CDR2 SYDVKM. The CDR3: CASTTRRGESGNEQFF. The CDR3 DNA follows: TGTGCCAGCACCACTCGGAGGGGAGAGAGCGGCAATGAGCAGTTCTTC.

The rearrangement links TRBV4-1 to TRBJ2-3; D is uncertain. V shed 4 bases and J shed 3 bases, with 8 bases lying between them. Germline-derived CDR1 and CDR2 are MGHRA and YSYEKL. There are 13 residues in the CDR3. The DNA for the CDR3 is TGCGCCAGCAGCCCCACTAAGACAGATACGCAGTATTTT. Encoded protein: CASSPTKTDTQYF.

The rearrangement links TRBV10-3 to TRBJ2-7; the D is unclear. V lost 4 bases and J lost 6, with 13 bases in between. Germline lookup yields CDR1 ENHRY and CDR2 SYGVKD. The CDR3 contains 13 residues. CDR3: CAISGIGGSEQYF. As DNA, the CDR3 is TGTGCCATCAGTGGAATAGGCGGCTCCGAGCAGTACTTC.

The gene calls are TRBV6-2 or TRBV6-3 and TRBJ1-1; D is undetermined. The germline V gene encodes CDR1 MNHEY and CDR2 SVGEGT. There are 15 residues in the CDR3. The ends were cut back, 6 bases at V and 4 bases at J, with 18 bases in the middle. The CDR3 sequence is CASSHPKRMSTEAFF. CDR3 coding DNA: TGTGCCAGCAGCCACCCAAAACGCATGAGCACTGAAGCTTTCTTT.

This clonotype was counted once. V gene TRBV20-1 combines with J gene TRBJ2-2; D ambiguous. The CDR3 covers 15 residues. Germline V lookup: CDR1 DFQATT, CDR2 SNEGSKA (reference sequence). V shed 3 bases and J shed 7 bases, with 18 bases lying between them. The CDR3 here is CSASNHFGPVGELFF. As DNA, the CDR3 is TGCAGTGCTAGTAACCATTTTGGGCCGGTCGGGGAGCTGTTTTTT.

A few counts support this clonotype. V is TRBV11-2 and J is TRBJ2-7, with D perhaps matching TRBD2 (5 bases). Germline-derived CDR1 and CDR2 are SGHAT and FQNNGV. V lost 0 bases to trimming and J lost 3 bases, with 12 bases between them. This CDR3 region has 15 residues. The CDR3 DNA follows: TGTGCCAGCAGCTTAGATCGGGCGGGTGGCTACGAGCAGTACTTC. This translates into CASSLDRAGGYEQYF.

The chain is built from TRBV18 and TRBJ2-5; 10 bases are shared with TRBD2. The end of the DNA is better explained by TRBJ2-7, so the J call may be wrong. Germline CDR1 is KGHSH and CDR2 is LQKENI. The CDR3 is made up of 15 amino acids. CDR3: CASSPRASGGYEQYF. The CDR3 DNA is TGTGCCAGCTCACCACGAGCTAGCGGGGGCTACGAGCAGTACTTC.

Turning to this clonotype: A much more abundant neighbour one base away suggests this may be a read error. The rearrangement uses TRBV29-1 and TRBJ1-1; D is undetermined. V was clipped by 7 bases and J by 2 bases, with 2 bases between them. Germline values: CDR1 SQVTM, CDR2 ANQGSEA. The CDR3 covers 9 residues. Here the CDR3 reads CSGNTEAFF. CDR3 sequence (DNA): TGCAGCGGTAACACTGAAGCTTTCTTT. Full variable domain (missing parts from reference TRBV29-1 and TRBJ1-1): SAVISQKPSRDICQRGTSLTIQCQVDSQVTMMFWYRQQPGQSLTLIATANQGSEATYESGFVIDKFPISRPNLTFSTLTVSNMSPEDSSIYLCSGNTEAFFGQGTRLTVV.

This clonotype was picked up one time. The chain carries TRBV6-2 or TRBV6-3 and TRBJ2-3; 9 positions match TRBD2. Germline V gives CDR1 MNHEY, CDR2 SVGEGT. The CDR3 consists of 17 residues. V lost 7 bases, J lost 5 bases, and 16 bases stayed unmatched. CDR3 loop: CASNRGPIAGVQDTQYF. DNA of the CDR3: TGTGCCAGCAACCGTGGGCCCATAGCGGGGGTTCAAGATACGCAGTATTTT.

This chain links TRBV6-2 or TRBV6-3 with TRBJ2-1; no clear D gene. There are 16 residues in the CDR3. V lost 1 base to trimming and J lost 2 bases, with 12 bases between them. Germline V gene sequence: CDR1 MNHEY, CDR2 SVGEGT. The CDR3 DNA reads TGTGCCAGCAGTTACTTATCTCAGTTTACCTACAATGAGCAGTTCTTC. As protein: CASSYLSQFTYNEQFF.

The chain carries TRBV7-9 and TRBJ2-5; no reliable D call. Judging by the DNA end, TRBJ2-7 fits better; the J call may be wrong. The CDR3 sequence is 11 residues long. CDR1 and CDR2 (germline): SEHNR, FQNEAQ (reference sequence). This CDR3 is CAKTKPYEQYF. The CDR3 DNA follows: TGTGCCAAGACCAAACCCTACGAGCAGTACTTC.

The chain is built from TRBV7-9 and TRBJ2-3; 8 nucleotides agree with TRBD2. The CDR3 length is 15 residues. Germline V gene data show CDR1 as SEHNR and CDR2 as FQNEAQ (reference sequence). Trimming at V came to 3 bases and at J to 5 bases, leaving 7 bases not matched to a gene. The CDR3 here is CASSLDGGAGDTQYF. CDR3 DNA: TGTGCCAGCAGCTTGGACGGGGGGGCGGGAGATACGCAGTATTTT.

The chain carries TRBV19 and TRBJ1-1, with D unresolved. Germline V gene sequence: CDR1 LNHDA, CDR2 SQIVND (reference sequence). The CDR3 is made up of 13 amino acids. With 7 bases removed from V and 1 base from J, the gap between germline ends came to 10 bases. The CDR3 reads CASTPWSNTEAFF. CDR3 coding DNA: TGTGCCAGTACTCCCTGGTCGAACACTGAAGCTTTCTTT.

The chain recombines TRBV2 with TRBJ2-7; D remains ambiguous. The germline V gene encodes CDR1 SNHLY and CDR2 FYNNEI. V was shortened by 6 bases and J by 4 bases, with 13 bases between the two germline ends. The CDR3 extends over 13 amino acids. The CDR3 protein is CASSPSGEYEQYF. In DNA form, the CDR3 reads TGTGCCAGCAGCCCCTCGGGCGAGTACGAGCAGTACTTC.

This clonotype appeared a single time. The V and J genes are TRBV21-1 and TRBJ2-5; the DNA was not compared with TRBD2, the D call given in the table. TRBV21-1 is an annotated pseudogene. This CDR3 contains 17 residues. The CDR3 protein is CASSNLGLAGGSETQYF. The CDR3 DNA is TGTGCCAGCAGCAATCTGGGACTAGCGGGGGGTTCGGAAACCCAGTACTTC.

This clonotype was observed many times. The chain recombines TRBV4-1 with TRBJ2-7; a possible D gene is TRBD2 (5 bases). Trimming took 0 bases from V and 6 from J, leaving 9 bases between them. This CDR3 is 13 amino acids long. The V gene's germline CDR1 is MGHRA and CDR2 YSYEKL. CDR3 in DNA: TGCGCCAGCAGCCAAGATCCCGGAGGCGAGCAGTACTTC. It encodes CASSQDPGGEQYF.

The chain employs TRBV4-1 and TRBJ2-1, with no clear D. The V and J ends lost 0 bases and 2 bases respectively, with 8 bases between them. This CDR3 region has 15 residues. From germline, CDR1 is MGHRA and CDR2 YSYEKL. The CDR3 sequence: CASSQDAKTYNEQFF. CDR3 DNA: TGCGCCAGCAGCCAAGATGCCAAGACCTACAATGAGCAGTTCTTC.

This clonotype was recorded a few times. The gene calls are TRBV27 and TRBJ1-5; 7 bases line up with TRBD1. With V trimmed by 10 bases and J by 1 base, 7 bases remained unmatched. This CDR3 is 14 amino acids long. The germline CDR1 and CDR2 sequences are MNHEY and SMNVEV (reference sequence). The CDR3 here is CATADRMSNQPQHF. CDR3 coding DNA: TGTGCCACCGCGGACAGGATGAGCAATCAGCCCCAGCATTTT.

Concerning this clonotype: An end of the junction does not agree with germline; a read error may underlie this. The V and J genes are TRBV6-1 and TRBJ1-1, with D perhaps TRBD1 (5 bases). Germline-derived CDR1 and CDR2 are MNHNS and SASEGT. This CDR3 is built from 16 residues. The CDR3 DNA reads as TGTGCCAGCAGGGACCCCGCTAGGGGAATGAGCACTGAGGCTTTCTTT. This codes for CASRDPARGMSTEAFF.

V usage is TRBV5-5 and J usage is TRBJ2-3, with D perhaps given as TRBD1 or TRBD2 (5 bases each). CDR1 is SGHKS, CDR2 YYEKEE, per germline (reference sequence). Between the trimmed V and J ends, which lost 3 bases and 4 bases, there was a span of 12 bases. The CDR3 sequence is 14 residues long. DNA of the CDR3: TGTGCCAGCAGCTACCTCCAGGGAGCAGATACGCAGTATTTT. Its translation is CASSYLQGADTQYF.

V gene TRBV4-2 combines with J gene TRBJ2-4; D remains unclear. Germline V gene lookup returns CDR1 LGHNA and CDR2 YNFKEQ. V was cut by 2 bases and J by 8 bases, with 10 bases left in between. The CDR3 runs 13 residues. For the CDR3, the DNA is TGTGCCAGCAGCCAATTACGGGTGGACATTCAGTACTTC. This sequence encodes CASSQLRVDIQYF.

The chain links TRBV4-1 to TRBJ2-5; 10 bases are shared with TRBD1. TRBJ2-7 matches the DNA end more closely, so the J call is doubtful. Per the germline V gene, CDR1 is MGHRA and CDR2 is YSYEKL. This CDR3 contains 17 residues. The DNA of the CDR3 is TGCGCCAGCAGCCAAGGCCCCCTAGACAGGGGGCTTAGCGAGCAGTACTTC. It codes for CASSQGPLDRGLSEQYF.

CDR3 nucleotides: TGTGCCAGCAGCCCGGGACTAGCGGGAGCAGAGACCCAGTACTTC. Protein sequence: CASSPGLAGAETQYF. The chain couples TRBV12-3 or TRBV12-4 to TRBJ2-7, with 14 bases matching TRBD2. Near its end, the DNA agrees better with TRBJ2-5, so the J call may be wrong. This CDR3 spans 15 amino acids.

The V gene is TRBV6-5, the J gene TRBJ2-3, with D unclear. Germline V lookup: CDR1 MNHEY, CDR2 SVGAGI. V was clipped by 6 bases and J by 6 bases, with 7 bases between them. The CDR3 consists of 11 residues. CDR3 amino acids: CASRLVDTQYF. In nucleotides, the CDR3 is TGTGCCAGCAGGCTGGTGGATACGCAGTATTTT.